The 12 T cell receptor beta chains listed next were all sequenced from one sample in a study of cytomegalovirus exposure and HLA in healthy donors. Both 60 Vbeta primers and 13 Jbeta primers went into the PCR. Libraries were prepared by immunoSEQ multiplex PCR; TCRdb keeps only in-frame clonotypes and omits some of them. The data show 55,000 to 65,000 clones, with about 85% seen just once and approximately 11% held by the top ten. The source material was PBMCs. These receptors all stem from a female donor in good health and CMV-seronegative.

The gene calls are TRBV19 and TRBJ1-1; 8 nucleotides match TRBD1. J was trimmed by 8 bases and V by 4 bases; bases with no gene match: 6. This CDR3 comprises 13 residues. The V gene's germline CDR1 is LNHDA and CDR2 SQIVND (reference sequence). This CDR3 is CASSTTGAVEAFF. Written as DNA, the CDR3 is TGTGCCAGTAGTACGACAGGGGCCGTCGAAGCTTTCTTT.

The chain links TRBV15 to TRBJ2-1; D is possibly TRBD1 (5 bases). Germline CDR1 reads LNHNV; CDR2 reads YYDKDF (reference sequence). Trimming shortened V by 1 base and J by 7 bases, and 8 bases separated the two germline ends. CDR3 length equals 13 residues. As DNA, the CDR3 is TGTGCCACCAGCAGAGGGGGCGAGAATGAGCAGTTCTTC. Protein product: CATSRGGENEQFF.

The chain uses TRBV10-3 and TRBJ1-5, with a tentative D call TRBD1 (6 bases). This CDR3 has 15 residues. The germline CDR1 and CDR2 sequences are ENHRY and SYGVKD. The germline V and J ends were trimmed by 10 bases and 3 bases, with 19 bases remaining between them. The CDR3 spells CATRQEKGNNQPQHF. For the CDR3, the DNA is TGTGCCACGCGACAGGAGAAGGGTAACAATCAGCCCCAGCATTTT.

This clone was observed a handful of times. The chain has TRBV4-2 and TRBJ2-3, with 8 bases fitting TRBD2. The CDR3 spans 15 residues. CDR1 is LGHNA and CDR2 is YNFKEQ in the germline V gene. J was trimmed by 2 bases and V by 0 bases; bases with no gene match: 1. The CDR3 DNA is TGTGCCAGCAGCCAAGACGGGGGGGCCACAGATACGCAGTATTTT. This sequence encodes CASSQDGGATDTQYF.

This sequence joins TRBV19 and TRBJ2-1; 12 bases agree with TRBD2. CDR3 length: 14 amino acids. Germline CDR1 LNHDA, CDR2 SQIVND (reference sequence). V was pared by 4 bases and J by 9 bases, with 4 bases of the junction left unmatched. The chain's CDR3 is CASSTSGRASEQFF. CDR3 in DNA: TGTGCCAGTAGTACTAGCGGGAGGGCCAGTGAGCAGTTCTTC.

This chain links TRBV9 with TRBJ2-7; 11 positions match TRBD1. This CDR3 has 17 amino acids. Germline CDR1 reads SGDLS; CDR2 reads YYNGEE. Germline trimming cut 3 bases from V and 3 bases from J; bases unmatched to any gene: 11. CDR3 nucleotides: TGTGCCAGCAGCGGCGCCGTAGGGACAGGGGGAAACTACGAGCAGTACTTC. This codes for CASSGAVGTGGNYEQYF.

The chain combines TRBV28 with TRBJ2-7; TRBD2 is a possible D gene (5 bases). CDR1 MDHEN and CDR2 SYDVKM come from the germline V gene. The CDR3 spans 12 residues. Between the trimmed V and J ends, which lost 8 bases and 12 bases, there was a span of 20 bases. CDR3 in DNA: TGTGCCAGCCGAACCGGAGGAGCCGGTGTGTACTTC. Protein sequence: CASRTGGAGVYF. The whole variable domain, filled in from reference TRBV28 and TRBJ2-7, reads DVKVTQSSRYLVKRTGEKVFLECVQDMDHENMFWYRQDPGLGLRLIYFSYDVKMKEKGDIPEGYSVSREKKERFSLILESASTNQTSMYLCASRTGGAGVYFGPGTRLTVT.

This chain links TRBV7-2 with TRBJ1-4; 7 nucleotides match TRBD1. Trimming cost V 5 bases and J 3 bases; bases outside gene matches: 6. The CDR3 spans 15 residues. Germline V gene sequence: CDR1 SGHTA, CDR2 FQGNSA. The chain's CDR3 is CASSAAGTANEKLFF. The CDR3 nucleotides are TGTGCCAGCAGCGCGGCCGGGACAGCTAATGAAAAACTGTTTTTT. Based on the CDR3 plus reference TRBV7-2 and TRBJ1-4, the full variable domain is GAGVSQSPSNKVTEKGKDVELRCDPISGHTALYWYRQSLGQGLEFLIYFQGNSAPDKSGLPSDRFSAERTGGSVSTLTIQRTQQEDSAVYLCASSAAGTANEKLFFGSGTQLSVL.

The sample holds one count of this clone. The chain combines TRBV19 with TRBJ2-3; 7 bases line up with TRBD2. CDR3 length: 16 residues. V dropped 6 bases and J dropped 1; count of bases not matched to a gene: 10. The V gene's germline CDR1 is LNHDA and CDR2 SQIVND (reference sequence). The CDR3 nucleotides are TGTGCCAGTAGCGGGAGGATGGACTCTGGCACAGATACGCAGTATTTT. This gives the protein CASSGRMDSGTDTQYF.

The genes are TRBV7-2 and TRBJ2-5; the match to TRBD1 covers 12 bases. The J call is doubtful: the DNA matches TRBJ2-7 better. Germline assignment: CDR1 SGHTA and CDR2 FQGNSA. The CDR3 spans 14 residues. The CDR3 sequence is CASSSGQGANEQYF. In nucleotides, the CDR3 is TGTGCCAGCAGCTCGGGACAGGGGGCCAACGAGCAGTACTTC.

This chain connects TRBV19 to TRBJ2-5; 9 nucleotides match TRBD1. Trimming removed 1 base from V and 6 bases from J; junction bases left unmatched: 6. There are 15 residues in the CDR3. Germline V gives CDR1 LNHDA, CDR2 SQIVND (reference sequence). CDR3 sequence reads: CASSIGGTGRQTQYF. The CDR3, as DNA: TGTGCCAGTAGTATAGGAGGGACAGGGCGTCAGACCCAGTACTTC.

The chain employs TRBV6-6 and TRBJ2-7, with TRBD1 identical over 9 bases. Germline CDR1 is MNHNY and CDR2 is SVGAGI (reference sequence). The CDR3 has 14 residues. The junction had 6 bases not matched to a gene; V was cut back by 4 bases and J by 5 bases. CDR3 nucleotides: TGTGCCAGCAGTTCGGGACAGGGTTTCGACGAGCAGTACTTC. Translated: CASSSGQGFDEQYF.